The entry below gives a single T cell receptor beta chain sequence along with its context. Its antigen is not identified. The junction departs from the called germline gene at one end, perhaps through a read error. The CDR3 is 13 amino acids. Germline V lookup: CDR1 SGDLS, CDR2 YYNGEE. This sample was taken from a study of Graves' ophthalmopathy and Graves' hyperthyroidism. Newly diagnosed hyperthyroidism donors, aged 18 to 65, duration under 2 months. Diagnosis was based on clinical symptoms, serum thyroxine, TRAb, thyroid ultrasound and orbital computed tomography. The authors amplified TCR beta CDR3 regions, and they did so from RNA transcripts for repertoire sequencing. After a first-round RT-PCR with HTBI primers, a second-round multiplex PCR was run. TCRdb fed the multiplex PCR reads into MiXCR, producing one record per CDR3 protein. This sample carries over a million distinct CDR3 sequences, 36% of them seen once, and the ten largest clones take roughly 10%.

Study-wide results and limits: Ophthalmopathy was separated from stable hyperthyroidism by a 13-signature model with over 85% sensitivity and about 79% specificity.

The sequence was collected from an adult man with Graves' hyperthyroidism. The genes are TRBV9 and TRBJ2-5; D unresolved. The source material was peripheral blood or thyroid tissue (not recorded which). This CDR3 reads CASSVAGGEAQYF. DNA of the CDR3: TGTGCCAGCAGCGTAGCGGGCGGAGAGGCCCAGTACTTC.